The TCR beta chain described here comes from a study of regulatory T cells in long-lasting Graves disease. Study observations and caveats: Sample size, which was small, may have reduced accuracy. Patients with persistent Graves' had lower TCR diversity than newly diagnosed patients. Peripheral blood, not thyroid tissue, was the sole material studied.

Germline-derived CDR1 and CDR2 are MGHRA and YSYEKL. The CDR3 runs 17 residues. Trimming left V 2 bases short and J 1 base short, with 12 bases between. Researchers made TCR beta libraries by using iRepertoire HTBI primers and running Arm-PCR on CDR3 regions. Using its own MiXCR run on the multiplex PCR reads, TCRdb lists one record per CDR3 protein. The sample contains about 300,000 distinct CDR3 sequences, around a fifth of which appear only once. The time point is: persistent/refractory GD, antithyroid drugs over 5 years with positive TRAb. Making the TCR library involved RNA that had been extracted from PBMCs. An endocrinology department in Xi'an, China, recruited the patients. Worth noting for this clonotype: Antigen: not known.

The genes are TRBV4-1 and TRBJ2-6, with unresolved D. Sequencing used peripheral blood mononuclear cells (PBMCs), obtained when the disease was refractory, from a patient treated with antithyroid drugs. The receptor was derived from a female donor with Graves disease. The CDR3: CASSQFPSRSGANVLTF. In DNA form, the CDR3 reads TGCGCCAGCAGCCAATTTCCCTCTAGGTCTGGGGCCAACGTCCTGACTTTC.